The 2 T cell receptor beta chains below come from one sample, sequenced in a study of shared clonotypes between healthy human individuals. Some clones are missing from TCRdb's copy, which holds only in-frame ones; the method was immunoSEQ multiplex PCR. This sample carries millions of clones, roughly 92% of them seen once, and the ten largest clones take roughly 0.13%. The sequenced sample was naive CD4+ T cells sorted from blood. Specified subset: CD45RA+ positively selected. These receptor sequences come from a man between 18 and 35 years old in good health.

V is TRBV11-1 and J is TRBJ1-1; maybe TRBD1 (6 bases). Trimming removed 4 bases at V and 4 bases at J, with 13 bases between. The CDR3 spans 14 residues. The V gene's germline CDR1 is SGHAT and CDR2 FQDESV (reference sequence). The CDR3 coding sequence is TGTGCCAGCAGCTCACACAGGGTGGGCACTGAAGCTTTCTTT. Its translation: CASSSHRVGTEAFF.

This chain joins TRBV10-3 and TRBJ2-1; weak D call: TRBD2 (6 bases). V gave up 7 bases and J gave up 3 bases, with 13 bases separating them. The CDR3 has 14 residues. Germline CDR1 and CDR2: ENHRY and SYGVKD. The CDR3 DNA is TGTGCCATCAAAGCGGTAGCGGACTACAATGAGCAGTTCTTC. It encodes CAIKAVADYNEQFF.